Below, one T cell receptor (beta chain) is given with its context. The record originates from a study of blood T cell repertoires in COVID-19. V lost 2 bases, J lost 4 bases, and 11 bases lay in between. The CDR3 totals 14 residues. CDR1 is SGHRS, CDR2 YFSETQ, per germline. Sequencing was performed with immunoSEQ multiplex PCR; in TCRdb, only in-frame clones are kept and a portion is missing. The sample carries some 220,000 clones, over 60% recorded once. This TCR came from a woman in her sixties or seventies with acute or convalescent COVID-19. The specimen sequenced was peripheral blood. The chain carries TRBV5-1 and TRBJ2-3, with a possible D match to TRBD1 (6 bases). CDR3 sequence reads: CASSFFTGPDTQYF. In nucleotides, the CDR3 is TGCGCCAGCAGCTTTTTTACAGGGCCAGATACGCAGTATTTT.